Listed below are T cell receptor beta chains from one sample, sequenced in a study of response to subunit inactivated influenza vaccine. Each CDR3 protein gets one entry after TCRdb re-called the RT-PCR reads with MiXCR. The data contain roughly 780,000 distinct CDR3 sequences, about a fifth of them singletons. This specimen consisted of PBMCs from blood, obtained 4 to 6 days after vaccination. All receptors come from a man between 50 and 59 years old who received an inactivated influenza vaccine. CDR3s include the opening cysteine and the closing phenylalanine or tryptophan. Size is omitted from some rows. Given values are once, few, many or a class for expanded clones.

clone_size v_call cdr3_aa
many TRBV6-2/TRBV6-3 CASSYFETYEQYF
few TRBV6-1 CAKSRGTDLTYEQYF
. TRBV5-1 CVSSIGQGWTEAFF
few TRBV4-2 CASSAPRDTFYEQYF
few TRBV20-1 CSASKGARNIQYF
few TRBV12-3/TRBV12-4 CASTLTANTEAFF
. TRBV5-5 CASSFRGLTNTGELFF
many TRBV24-1 CATSEGTANTGELFF
many TRBV12-3/TRBV12-4 CASSPGGGNTEAFF
. TRBV12-3/TRBV12-4 CTSIPSGRTNYGYTF
few TRBV7-9 CASSLSSGSVNEQFF
few TRBV9 CASSARTSVTRSGGELFF
. TRBV11-1 CASSYGRAPKQYF
few TRBV4-1 CASSQDRGWQGYEQYF
few TRBV7-8 CASSPRLAGEETQYF
few TRBV9 CASSEGQHYGYTF
few TRBV5-1 CASSRRDREGEQYF
many TRBV20-1 CSASGGGSYEQYF
few TRBV10-3 CAISDSAISGNTIYF